The next 17 T cell receptor beta chains were all read from a single sample in a study of blood T cell repertoires in COVID-19. Method: immunoSEQ multiplex PCR; TCRdb's copy keeps in-frame clones and lacks some. The table lists about 200,000 clones, roughly 80% of them singletons. The sequencing sample was made of peripheral blood. The source of these receptors is a man in his fifties or sixties with acute or convalescent COVID-19.

This clone was recorded once. The J gene is TRBJ1-2, the V gene TRBV4-2; 10 positions match TRBD1. The CDR3 runs 14 residues. V gave up 4 bases and J gave up 8 bases; unmatched junction bases: 7. The germline V gene encodes CDR1 LGHNA and CDR2 YNFKEQ. The CDR3 DNA reads TGTGCCAGCAGCCTGACAGGGGGCGGGGGAGGCTACACCTTC. Its translation: CASSLTGGGGGYTF.

This chain uses TRBV27 with TRBJ2-7; 9 bases are a match to TRBD2. Trimming took 3 bases from V and 0 from J; bases not matched to a gene: 12. Per germline, CDR1 MNHEY and CDR2 SMNVEV (reference sequence). The CDR3 covers 18 residues. As DNA, the CDR3 is TGTGCCAGCAGTTTCGGGGTAGCGGGGGAGCGCTTCTCCTACGAGCAGTACTTC. It specifies CASSFGVAGERFSYEQYF.

This chain joins TRBV25-1 and TRBJ2-1; D might be TRBD2 (6 bases). V was shortened by 7 bases and J by 0 bases, with 10 bases between the two germline ends. The CDR3 consists of 14 residues. In germline, CDR1 is MGHDK, CDR2 SYGVNS. DNA for the CDR3: TGTGCCAGCACCCCGGGGGTCTCCTACAATGAGCAGTTCTTC. Translation: CASTPGVSYNEQFF.

The chain couples TRBV6-2 or TRBV6-3 to TRBJ2-3; TRBD2 agrees at 7 bases. From germline, CDR1 is MNHEY and CDR2 SVGEGT. The CDR3 runs 15 residues. The J segment lost 4 bases and the V segment lost 7 bases, leaving 11 bases of the junction unmatched. CDR3 loop: CASIPRGNIADTQYF. DNA for the CDR3: TGTGCCAGCATCCCGCGGGGGAATATAGCAGATACGCAGTATTTT.

The genes are TRBV4-2 and TRBJ2-1, with TRBD2 matching over 8 bases. Per germline, CDR1 LGHNA and CDR2 YNFKEQ. This CDR3 region has 13 residues. Trimming removed 2 bases from V and 10 bases from J; junction bases left unmatched: 4. CDR3: CASSQRIAGEQFF. In DNA form, the CDR3 reads TGTGCCAGCAGCCAAAGGATAGCGGGGGAGCAGTTCTTC.

The chain has TRBV5-1 and TRBJ1-6; 9 bases are shared with TRBD1. Germline trimming cut 1 base from V and 5 bases from J; bases unmatched to any gene: 4. Germline lookup yields CDR1 SGHRS and CDR2 YFSETQ. This CDR3 comprises 16 residues. The CDR3 loop is CASSLSGQGNNSPLHF. The CDR3 bases are TGCGCCAGCAGCTTGAGTGGACAGGGGAATAATTCACCCCTCCACTTT.

The rearrangement links TRBV6-5 to TRBJ1-1; 8 positions agree with TRBD1. Per the germline V gene, CDR1 is MNHEY and CDR2 is SVGAGI. The CDR3 length is 15 residues. Unmatched junction bases numbered 5, after V lost 5 bases and J lost 0 bases. CDR3 sequence: CASSRSGGLNTEAFF. For the CDR3, the DNA is TGTGCCAGCAGTCGGTCAGGGGGCTTGAACACTGAAGCTTTCTTT.

J is TRBJ2-7 and V is TRBV6-6, with D possibly matching TRBD2 (6 bases). The CDR3 spans 13 residues. V lost 0 bases to trimming and J lost 3 bases, with 6 bases between them. In germline, CDR1 is MNHNY, CDR2 SVGAGI (reference sequence). Here the CDR3 DNA reads TGTGCCAGCAGTTACTCGGAGGGCTACGAGCAGTACTTC. The encoded protein is CASSYSEGYEQYF.

V is TRBV9 and J is TRBJ2-3; 8 bases agree with TRBD2. CDR1 is SGDLS and CDR2 is YYNGEE in the germline V gene. The CDR3 is 16 amino acids. Trimming took 1 base from V and 3 from J; bases not matched to a gene: 7. The CDR3 nucleotides read TGTGCCAGCAGCGTATGGGCGGGAGGTAATACAGATACGCAGTATTTT. Its translation: CASSVWAGGNTDTQYF. The full variable domain, its missing parts supplied by reference TRBV9 and TRBJ2-3, is DSGVTQTPKHLITATGQRVTLRCSPRSGDLSVYWYQQSLDQGLQFLIQYYNGEERAKGNILERFSAQQFPDLHSELNLSSLELGDSALYFCASSVWAGGNTDTQYFGPGTRLTVL.

This chain uses TRBV6-6 with TRBJ2-1; D remains unclear. The CDR3 spans 15 residues. The ends were cut back, 3 bases at V and 0 bases at J, with 9 bases in the middle. Germline V CDR1 and CDR2: MNHNY, SVGAGI (reference sequence). This CDR3 reads CASSYVRSSYNEQFF. CDR3 bases: TGTGCCAGCAGTTATGTAAGGAGCTCCTACAATGAGCAGTTCTTC.

The rearrangement links TRBV9 to TRBJ1-6; 7 bases align to TRBD1. This CDR3 region has 15 residues. Germline CDR1 reads SGDLS; CDR2 reads YYNGEE. V shed 3 bases, J shed 3 bases, and the junction held 3 bases outside the gene matches. The CDR3 loop is CASSETGIYNSPLHF. The DNA for the CDR3 is TGTGCCAGCAGCGAGACAGGGATCTATAATTCACCCCTCCACTTT. Combining the CDR3 with reference TRBV9 and TRBJ1-6 gives the whole variable domain DSGVTQTPKHLITATGQRVTLRCSPRSGDLSVYWYQQSLDQGLQFLIQYYNGEERAKGNILERFSAQQFPDLHSELNLSSLELGDSALYFCASSETGIYNSPLHFGNGTRLTVT.

This clone was detected once. This rearrangement joins TRBV7-2 to TRBJ1-6; tentative D call: TRBD1 (6 bases). V was pared by 5 bases and J by 9 bases, with 20 bases between. Germline-derived CDR1 and CDR2 are SGHTA and FQGNSA. This CDR3 contains 16 residues. The DNA for the CDR3 is TGTGCCAGCAGCATCACGGGAGGGGGAACAGGTTCACCCCTCCACTTT. Residues: CASSITGGGTGSPLHF.

CDR3 coding DNA: TGTGCCAGCAGGCGAGGGGGCGAAGATACGCAGTATTTT. This codes for CASRRGGEDTQYF. The genes are TRBV6-5 and TRBJ2-3; 7 nucleotides line up with TRBD1. V lost 6 bases, J lost 5 bases, and 5 bases stayed unmatched. CDR3 length equals 13 residues. Germline-derived CDR1 and CDR2 are MNHEY and SVGAGI.

V gene TRBV7-8 combines with J gene TRBJ2-7, with D possibly being TRBD1 (6 bases). Germline loops: CDR1 SGHVS, CDR2 FQNEAQ. The CDR3 totals 14 residues. Trimming took off 7 bases at V and 1 base at J, with 14 bases between the two ends. CDR3 nucleotide sequence: TGTGCCAGCAAGTGGGGGCCCGCATCCTACGAGCAGTACTTC. Translation gives CASKWGPASYEQYF.

This chain connects TRBV7-8 to TRBJ2-2, with TRBD2 identical over 8 bases. CDR1 is SGHVS, CDR2 FQNEAQ, per germline. CDR3 size: 16 residues. V lost 2 bases and J lost 4; bases outside the gene matches: 6. The CDR3 DNA reads as TGTGCCAGCAGCTTACGAGTAGCGGGATCCACCGGGGAGCTGTTTTTT. It encodes CASSLRVAGSTGELFF.

The V gene is TRBV2, the J gene TRBJ1-2, with D possibly TRBD1 on 6 matching bases. CDR1 is SNHLY, CDR2 FYNNEI, per germline. V was pared by 4 bases and J by 6 bases, with 18 bases between. This CDR3 has 15 amino acids. This CDR3 reads CASSGTYRVWDGYTF. CDR3 bases: TGTGCCAGCAGTGGGACTTACAGGGTTTGGGATGGCTACACCTTC.

J is TRBJ2-1 and V is TRBV20-1, with D possibly TRBD2 on 6 matching bases. CDR3 length: 12 amino acids. From germline, CDR1 is DFQATT and CDR2 SNEGSKA (reference sequence). V lost 3 bases to trimming and J lost 6 bases, with 9 bases between them. The CDR3 protein is CSASLGGNEQFF. CDR3 nucleotide sequence: TGCAGTGCTAGTTTGGGAGGCAATGAGCAGTTCTTC.